This T cell receptor beta chain was recorded in a study of circulating CD8 cells and anti-PD-1 response in melanoma. About the study: Of around 13 patients, seven got anti-PD-1 first and six had prior therapy.

Trimming shortened V by 4 bases and J by 0 bases, and 15 bases separated the two germline ends. Germline V gene data show CDR1 as MGHRA and CDR2 as YSYEKL. This CDR3 region has 16 residues. In this sample, this clonotype is medium-sized. Antigen specificity is unknown. Overall study results and limits: Most experiments lacked replicates. At M1, fewer than 8% of TRB clonotypes appeared in multiple subsets.

From live CD3+CD8+TCRalphabeta+ cells, four PD-1 and/or TIGIT subsets were sorted. Using roughly 14 ng of total RNA, TCR libraries were made with the QIAseq Immune Repertoire TCR panel. TCRdb fed the reads into MiXCR, producing one record per CDR3 protein. In the table there are 750 to 900 distinct CDR3 sequences, around 7.3% of which are singletons. The V and J genes are TRBV4-1 and TRBJ1-2, with no clear D. The sequence was collected from a human donor with melanoma. This specimen was CD8+ T cells from PBMCs, taken at baseline or after one month of anti-PD-1 therapy (not recorded which). The CDR3 coding sequence is TGCGCCAGCAGCCCAGCAGCGGCAGGCTCTAACTATGGCTACACCTTC. Its protein is CASSPAAAGSNYGYTF.